The 3 T cell receptor beta chains given below trace back to one sample, sequenced in a study of blood T cell repertoires in COVID-19. Sequencing used immunoSEQ multiplex PCR; TCRdb keeps in-frame clones, though not all of them. This sample carries 100,000 or so clones, roughly 92% of them seen once, and the ten largest clones take about 6.6%. Sequencing was done on a sample of peripheral blood. Receptors were obtained from an older woman with active COVID-19.

V gene TRBV19 combines with J gene TRBJ2-5, with D perhaps TRBD1 (6 bases). CDR3 length: 15 residues. Germline V gene data show CDR1 as LNHDA and CDR2 as SQIVND (reference sequence). With 5 bases removed from V and 3 bases from J, the gap between germline ends came to 16 bases. CDR3 nucleotides: TGTGCCAGTAGTCCAAGGACAGACCCAAAAGAGACCCAGTACTTC. Protein sequence: CASSPRTDPKETQYF.

The J gene is TRBJ1-3, the V gene TRBV7-2, with 10 positions matching TRBD1. V lost 5 bases and J lost 2; bases outside the gene matches: 3. Germline V lookup: CDR1 SGHTA, CDR2 FQGNSA. This CDR3 region has 15 residues. The CDR3 nucleotides read TGTGCCAGCAGCCTCGGGACAGGGGCTGGAAACACCATATATTTT. Amino acid sequence: CASSLGTGAGNTIYF.

This CDR3 is CATSDLNAPEAFF. DNA for the CDR3: TGTGCCACCAGTGATTTAAACGCGCCTGAAGCTTTCTTT. The rearrangement links TRBV24-1 to TRBJ1-1; no clear D. CDR1 and CDR2 (germline): KGHDR, SFDVKD. Trimming took 1 base from V and 6 from J, leaving 8 bases between them. The CDR3 consists of 13 residues.